The TCR beta chain described here comes from a study of metastatic and nonmetastatic thyroid tumors (dated by TCRdb to 2018 to 2021). In the study overall: For patients with malignant and with benign thyroid disease, the researchers compared repertoires between peripheral blood samples and tumor or nodule tissue samples.

Per the germline V gene, MNHNS is the CDR1 and SASEGT is the CDR2. Trimming removed 9 bases from V and 4 bases from J; the gene matches leave 13 bases unexplained. From the cysteine through the phenylalanine, the CDR3 covers 16 amino acids. Only the CDR3 region is kept as DNA, spanning 48 bases read in frame from base 1. What the work shows at the level of the full study, not this receptor alone: In both blood and tumor samples, malignant tumors were reported to have significantly higher TCR beta diversity than benign nodules.

Libraries came from PCR. Sequencing instrument: Illumina HiSeq 4000. The TCR beta-chain CDR3 region of each patient was profiled by high-throughput sequencing. The published analysis was carried out like this. The researchers built a classifier to tell apart papillary thyroid cancer patients with distant metastasis, based on CDR3 differences among clinicopathological groups. The Shannon index was used to measure repertoire diversity, and the Morisita-Horn index was used to measure how similar tumor and blood repertoires were. TCRdb took the public reads, trimmed them with fastp at Q25, ran MiXCR for clone calling and kept in-frame beta chains. These V and J calls originate from TCRdb's pipeline instead of the authors' own analysis. Counted in this sample were 6,000 to 8,000 clones; roughly a quarter of them appeared once. The biggest ten clones account for 15% to 20% of the sample. None of the patients had been given any treatment before thyroid surgery. Using T-cell receptor beta sequencing, the researchers looked back retrospectively at clinical samples from patients, gathered between the early 2010s and the late 2010s.

This clone has more than one count but fewer than ten. No cognate antigen has been identified for it. Base qualities are not at hand, and no much larger clone is one base apart. This TCR derives from a male donor with papillary thyroid cancer or a benign thyroid nodule (not recorded which). Some clones in this sample may be carry-over from other donors' samples. The chain was built from TRBV6-1 and TRBJ2-7, with 12 bases matching TRBD2. Material: adjacent normal tissue. This receptor has the CDR3 CARSQIGLAGLYEQYF. The nucleotide sequence reads TGTGCCAGAAGTCAAATCGGACTAGCGGGGTTATACGAGCAGTACTTC.